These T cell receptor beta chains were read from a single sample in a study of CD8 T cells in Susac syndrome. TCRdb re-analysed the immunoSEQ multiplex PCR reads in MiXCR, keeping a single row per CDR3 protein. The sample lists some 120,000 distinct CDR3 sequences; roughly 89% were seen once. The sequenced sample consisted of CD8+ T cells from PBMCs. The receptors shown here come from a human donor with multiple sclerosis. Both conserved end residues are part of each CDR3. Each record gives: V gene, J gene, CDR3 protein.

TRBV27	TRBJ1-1	CASSYRGANTEAFF
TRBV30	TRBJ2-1	CAWSPGALPDEQFF
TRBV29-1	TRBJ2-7	CSVEGTFQGSYEQYF
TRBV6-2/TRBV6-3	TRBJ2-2	CASSQVVPELFF
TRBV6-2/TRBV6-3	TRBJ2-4	CASSSPITGKDIQYF
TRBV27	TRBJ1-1	CASSLSGEEAFF
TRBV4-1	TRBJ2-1	CASSQLTTSVVYNEQFF
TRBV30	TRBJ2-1	CAWKKRLSGRMYNEQFF
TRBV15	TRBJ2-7	CATSNPTDYEQYF
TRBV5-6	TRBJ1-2	CASSPQGYYGYTF
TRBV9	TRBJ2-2	CASREGQGDANTGELFF
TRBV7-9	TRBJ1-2	CASSLVDRNYGYTF
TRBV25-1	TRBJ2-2	CASSEAGFTGELFF
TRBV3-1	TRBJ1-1	CASSQDEGMNTEAFF
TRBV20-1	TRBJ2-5	CSARRDRVETQYF
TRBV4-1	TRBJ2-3	CASSQGVLAITDTQYF
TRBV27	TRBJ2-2	CASSSFGGTSDFAGELFF